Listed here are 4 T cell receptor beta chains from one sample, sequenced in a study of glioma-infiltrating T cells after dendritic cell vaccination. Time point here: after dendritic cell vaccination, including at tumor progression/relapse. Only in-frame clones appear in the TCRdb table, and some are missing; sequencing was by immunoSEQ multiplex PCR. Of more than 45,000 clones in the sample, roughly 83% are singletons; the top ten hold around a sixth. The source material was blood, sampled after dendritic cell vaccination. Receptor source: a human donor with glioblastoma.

This CDR3 reads CASSLESGVPYEQYF. The CDR3 DNA reads TGTGCCAGCAGCTTAGAGAGCGGGGTTCCCTACGAGCAGTACTTC. This sequence joins TRBV11-2 and TRBJ2-7, with 7 bases fitting TRBD2. The junction had 4 bases not matched to a gene; V was cut back by 0 bases and J by 2 bases. The CDR3 is 15 amino acids. CDR1 and CDR2 from the germline V gene are SGHAT and FQNNGV.

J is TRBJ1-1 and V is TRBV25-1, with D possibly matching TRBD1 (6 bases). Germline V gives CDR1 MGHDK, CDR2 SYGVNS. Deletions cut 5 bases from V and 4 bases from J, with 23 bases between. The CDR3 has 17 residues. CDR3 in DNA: TGTGCCAGCAGTCGGGGGGGCGGCGAGAAGGACGTCACTGAAGCTTTCTTT. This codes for CASSRGGGEKDVTEAFF.

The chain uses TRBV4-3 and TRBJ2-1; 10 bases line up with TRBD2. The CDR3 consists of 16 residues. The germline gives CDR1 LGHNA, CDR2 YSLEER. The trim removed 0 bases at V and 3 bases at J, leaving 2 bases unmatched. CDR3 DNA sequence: TGCGCCAGCAGCCAAGATGTAGCGGGGGGCTACAATGAGCAGTTCTTC. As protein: CASSQDVAGGYNEQFF.

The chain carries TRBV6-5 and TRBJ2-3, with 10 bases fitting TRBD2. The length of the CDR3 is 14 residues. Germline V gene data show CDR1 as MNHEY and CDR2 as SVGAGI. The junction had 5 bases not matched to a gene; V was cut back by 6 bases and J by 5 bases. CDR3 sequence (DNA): TGTGCCAGCAGAATAGCGGGGGGAGGAGATACGCAGTATTTT. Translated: CASRIAGGGDTQYF.